This T cell receptor beta chain was sequenced in a study of read filtering for tumor transcriptome and immune sequencing. This clonotype has just one count. The germline gene is not matched at one end of the junction; a read error may be the cause. The library was built from about 400 ng RNA with molecular barcoded adaptors for alpha/delta and beta/gamma chains. One entry per CDR3 protein results from TCRdb running MiXCR on the reads. Here the sample spans around 140,000 distinct CDR3 sequences, 13% being singletons. The CDR3 sequence is 16 residues long. Germline CDR1 and CDR2: SGHAT and FQNNGV. The rearrangement joins TRBV11-2 to TRBJ2-7; 7 bases line up with TRBD2. Input material: a population of CD138-negative cells sorted from bone marrow. This TCR was recovered from a donor at least 40 years old with multiple myeloma. DNA for the CDR3: TGTGCCAGCAGCTCCCACACACAGACTAGCTGGTACGAGCAGTATTTC. This translates into CASSSHTQTSWYEQYF.